This T cell receptor beta chain was sequenced for a study of blood T cells in healthy people across ages. At least 5 micrograms of total RNA were extracted per sample. Germline CDR1 is MRHNA and CDR2 is SNTAGT. The CDR3 covers 12 residues. V shed 9 bases and J shed 7 bases, with 13 bases lying between them. Combining a sample-barcoded 5' primer with a J-beta primer mix, a second PCR ran for roughly 7 to 12 cycles. A template-switch adaptor containing 12 random nucleotides labeled each cDNA molecule. TCRdb ran MiXCR on the 5' RACE reads and lists one entry per CDR3 protein. The data show 700,000 or so distinct CDR3 sequences, around two fifths seen once. General study points: There was a strong correlation between TCR beta diversity and naive T cell percentage. With age, beta diversity per million T cells declined roughly linearly, significantly by 40.

The sample holds a few counts of this clonotype. Antigen unknown. This chain uses TRBV6-4 with TRBJ1-5; D unresolved. The sequenced sample consisted of blood. This sequence originates from a man older than 75 in good health. CDR3 residues: CASPGGLQPQHF. CDR3 coding DNA: TGTGCCAGTCCAGGAGGATTACAGCCCCAGCATTTT.